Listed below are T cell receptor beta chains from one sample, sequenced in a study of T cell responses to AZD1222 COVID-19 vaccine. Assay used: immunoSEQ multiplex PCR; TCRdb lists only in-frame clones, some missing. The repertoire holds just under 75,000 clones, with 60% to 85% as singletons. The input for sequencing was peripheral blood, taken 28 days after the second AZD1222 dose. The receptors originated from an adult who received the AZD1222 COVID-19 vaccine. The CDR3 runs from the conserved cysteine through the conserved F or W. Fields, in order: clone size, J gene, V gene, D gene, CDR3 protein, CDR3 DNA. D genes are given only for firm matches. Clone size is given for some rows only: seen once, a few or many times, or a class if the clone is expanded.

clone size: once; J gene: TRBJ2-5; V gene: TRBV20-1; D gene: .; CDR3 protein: CSASRGPQETQYF; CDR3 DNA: TGCAGTGCTAGTCGGGGGCCCCAAGAGACCCAGTACTTC
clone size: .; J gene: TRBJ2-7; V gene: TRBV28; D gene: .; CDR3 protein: CASSSTAYEQYF; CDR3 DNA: TGTGCCAGCAGTTCGACAGCCTACGAGCAGTACTTC
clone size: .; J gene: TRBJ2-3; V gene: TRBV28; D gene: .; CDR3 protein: CASSTDLPRSGATDTQYF; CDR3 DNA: TGTGCCAGCAGTACCGATCTCCCTCGCTCGGGGGCTACAGATACGCAGTATTTT
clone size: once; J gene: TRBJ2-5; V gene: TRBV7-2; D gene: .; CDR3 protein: CASSPGPGRQTQYF; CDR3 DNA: TGTGCCAGCAGCCCCGGACCAGGGCGACAGACCCAGTACTTC
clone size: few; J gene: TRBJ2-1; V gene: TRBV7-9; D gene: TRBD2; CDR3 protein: CASSFGLADDNEQFF; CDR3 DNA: TGTGCCAGCAGCTTTGGACTAGCGGATGACAATGAGCAGTTCTTC
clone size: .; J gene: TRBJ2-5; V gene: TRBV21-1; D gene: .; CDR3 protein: CASIWPEETQYF; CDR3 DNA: TGTGCCAGCATCTGGCCAGAAGAGACCCAGTACTTC
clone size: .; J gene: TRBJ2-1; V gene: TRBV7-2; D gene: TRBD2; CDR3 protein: CASSLALAGAVHEQFF; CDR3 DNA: TGTGCCAGCAGCTTAGCGTTAGCGGGGGCCGTGCATGAGCAGTTCTTC
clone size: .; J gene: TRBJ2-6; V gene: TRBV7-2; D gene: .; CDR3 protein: CASGVRNSGANVLTF; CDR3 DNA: TGTGCCAGCGGTGTTCGCAACTCTGGGGCCAACGTCCTGACTTTC
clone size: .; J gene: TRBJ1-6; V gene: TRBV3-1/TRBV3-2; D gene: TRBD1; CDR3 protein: CASSQRQGDSPLHF; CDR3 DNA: TGTGCCAGCAGCCAGCGACAGGGGGATTCACCCCTCCACTTT
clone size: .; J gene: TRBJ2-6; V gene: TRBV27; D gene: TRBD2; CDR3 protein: CASSYSGSQSGANVLTF; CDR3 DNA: TGTGCCAGCAGTTATAGCGGGAGCCAGTCTGGGGCCAACGTCCTGACTTTC
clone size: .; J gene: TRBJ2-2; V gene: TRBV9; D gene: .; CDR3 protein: CASSVADRGIYTGELFF; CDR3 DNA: TGTGCCAGCAGCGTAGCAGATCGCGGGATTTACACCGGGGAGCTGTTTTTT
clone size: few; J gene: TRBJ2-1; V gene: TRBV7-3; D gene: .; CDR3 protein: CASSPRGAGDHNEQFF; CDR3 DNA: TGTGCCAGCAGCCCTAGGGGGGCGGGAGACCACAATGAGCAGTTCTTC
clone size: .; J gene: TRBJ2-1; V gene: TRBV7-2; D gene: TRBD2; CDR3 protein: CASSFRLAPENEQFF; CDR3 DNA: TGTGCCAGCAGCTTCCGACTAGCTCCGGAGAATGAGCAGTTCTTC
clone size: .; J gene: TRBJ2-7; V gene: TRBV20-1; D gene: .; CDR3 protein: CSASEDRYEQYF; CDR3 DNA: TGCAGTGCTAGTGAGGACAGATACGAGCAGTACTTC
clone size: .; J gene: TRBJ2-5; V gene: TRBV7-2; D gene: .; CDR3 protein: CASSPGGGETQYF; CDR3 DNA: TGTGCCAGCAGCCCCGGGGGTGGGGAGACCCAGTACTTC
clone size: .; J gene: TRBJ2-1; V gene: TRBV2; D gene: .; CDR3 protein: CASSERRQNSYNEQFF; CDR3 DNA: TGTGCCAGCAGTGAGAGGCGGCAGAACTCCTACAATGAGCAGTTCTTC
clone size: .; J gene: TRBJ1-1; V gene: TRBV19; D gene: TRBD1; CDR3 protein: CASKSRTGGTEAFF; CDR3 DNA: TGTGCCAGTAAGTCCAGGACAGGGGGGACTGAAGCTTTCTTT
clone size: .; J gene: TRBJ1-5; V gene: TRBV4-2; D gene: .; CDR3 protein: CASGDSNQPQHF; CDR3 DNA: TGTGCCAGCGGGGATAGCAATCAGCCCCAGCATTTT
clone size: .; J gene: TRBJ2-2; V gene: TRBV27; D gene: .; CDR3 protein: CASGLVLGELFF; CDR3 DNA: TGTGCCAGCGGGCTCGTTCTCGGGGAGCTGTTTTTT
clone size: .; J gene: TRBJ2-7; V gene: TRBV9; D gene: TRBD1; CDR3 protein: CASSAAQGTYEQYF; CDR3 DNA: TGTGCCAGCAGCGCCGCACAGGGGACCTACGAGCAGTACTTC
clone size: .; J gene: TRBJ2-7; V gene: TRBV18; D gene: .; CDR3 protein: CASSPLRDGYEQYF; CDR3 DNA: TGTGCCAGCTCACCATTACGAGACGGCTACGAGCAGTACTTC
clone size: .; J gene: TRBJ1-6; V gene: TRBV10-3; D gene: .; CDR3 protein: CAINSGQGGSPLHF; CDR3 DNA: TGTGCCATCAATTCCGGGCAGGGTGGCTCACCCCTCCACTTT
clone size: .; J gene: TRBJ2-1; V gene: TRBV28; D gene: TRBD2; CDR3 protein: CASSFPLAGEGNEQFF; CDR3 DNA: TGTGCCAGCAGTTTCCCTTTAGCGGGAGAGGGGAATGAGCAGTTCTTC
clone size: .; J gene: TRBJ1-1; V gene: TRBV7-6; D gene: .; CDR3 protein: CASSFVDGEQAEAFF; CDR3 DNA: TGTGCCAGCAGCTTTGTTGACGGAGAACAAGCTGAAGCTTTCTTT
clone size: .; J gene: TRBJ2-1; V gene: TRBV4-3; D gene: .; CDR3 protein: CASSQASAGLNEQFF; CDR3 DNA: TGCGCCAGCAGCCAAGCATCGGCAGGCTTAAATGAGCAGTTCTTC
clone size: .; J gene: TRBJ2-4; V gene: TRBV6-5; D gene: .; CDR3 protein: CASSYPPNIQYF; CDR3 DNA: TGTGCCAGCAGTTACCCCCCAAACATTCAGTACTTC
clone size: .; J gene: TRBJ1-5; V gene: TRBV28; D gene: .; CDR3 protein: CASSLLGGRQRPQHF; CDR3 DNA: TGTGCCAGCAGCCTGCTAGGGGGTAGGCAACGGCCCCAGCATTTT
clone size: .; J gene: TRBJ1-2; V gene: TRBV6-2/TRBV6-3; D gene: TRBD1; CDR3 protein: CASSYTPRDRALGGYGYTF; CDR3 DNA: TGTGCCAGCAGTTACACCCCCAGGGACAGGGCCCTAGGGGGCTATGGCTACACCTTC
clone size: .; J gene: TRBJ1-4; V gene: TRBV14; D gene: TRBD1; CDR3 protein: CASSPWTGGTTNEKLFF; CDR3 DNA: TGTGCCAGCAGCCCCTGGACAGGGGGTACAACTAATGAAAAACTGTTTTTT
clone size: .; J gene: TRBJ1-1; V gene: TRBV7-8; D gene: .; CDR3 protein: CASSLGTGLPEAFF; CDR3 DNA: TGTGCCAGCAGCTTAGGTACCGGACTTCCTGAAGCTTTCTTT
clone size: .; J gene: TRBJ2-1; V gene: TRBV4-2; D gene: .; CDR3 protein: CASSPQGNEQFF; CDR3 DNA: TGTGCCAGCAGTCCACAGGGAAATGAGCAGTTCTTC
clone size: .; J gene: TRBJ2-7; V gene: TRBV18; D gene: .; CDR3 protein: CASSTGTHLEQYF; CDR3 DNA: TGTGCCAGCTCAACGGGGACTCACCTGGAGCAGTACTTC
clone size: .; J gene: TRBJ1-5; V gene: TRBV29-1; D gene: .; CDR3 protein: CSVGGTGDQPQHF; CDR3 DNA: TGCAGCGTTGGCGGGACGGGTGATCAGCCCCAGCATTTT
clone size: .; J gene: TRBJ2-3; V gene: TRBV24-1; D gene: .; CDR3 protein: CATNRGASTDTQYF; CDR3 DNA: TGTGCCACCAATCGGGGGGCGAGCACAGATACGCAGTATTTT
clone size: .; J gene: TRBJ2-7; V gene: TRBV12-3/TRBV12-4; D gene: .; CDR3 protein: CASSLMYEQYF; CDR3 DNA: TGTGCCAGCAGTTTAATGTACGAGCAGTACTTC
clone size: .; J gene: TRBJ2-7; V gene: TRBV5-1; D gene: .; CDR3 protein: CASSLGDLPRQYF; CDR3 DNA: TGCGCCAGCAGCTTGGGGGACCTACCACGGCAGTACTTC
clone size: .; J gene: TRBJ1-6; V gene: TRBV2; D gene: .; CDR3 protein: CACRTASSYNSPLHF; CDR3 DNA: TGTGCCTGCAGGACGGCGAGCTCCTATAATTCACCCCTCCACTTT
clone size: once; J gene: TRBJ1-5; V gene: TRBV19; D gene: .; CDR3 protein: CASRPDYAPNQPQHF; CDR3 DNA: TGTGCCAGTAGGCCAGACTATGCCCCAAATCAGCCCCAGCATTTT
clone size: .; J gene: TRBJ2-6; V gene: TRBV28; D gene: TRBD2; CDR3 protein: CASSLMLAGATGANVLTF; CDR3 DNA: TGTGCCAGCAGTTTAATGCTAGCGGGCGCTACTGGGGCCAACGTCCTGACTTTC
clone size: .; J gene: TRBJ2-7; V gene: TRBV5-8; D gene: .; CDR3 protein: CASSPERFEQYF; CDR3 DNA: TGTGCCAGCAGCCCGGAACGGTTCGAGCAGTACTTC
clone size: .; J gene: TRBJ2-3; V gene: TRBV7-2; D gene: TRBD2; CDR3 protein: CASSRTSRSQYF; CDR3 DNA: TGTGCCAGCAGCCGGACTAGCCGAAGTCAGTATTTT
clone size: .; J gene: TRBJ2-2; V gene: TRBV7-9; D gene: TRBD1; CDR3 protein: CASSVDRADTGELFF; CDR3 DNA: TGTGCCAGCAGCGTCGACAGGGCCGACACCGGGGAGCTGTTTTTT
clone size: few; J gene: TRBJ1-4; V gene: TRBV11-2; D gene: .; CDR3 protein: CASSSTESPKVFF; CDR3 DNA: TGTGCCAGCAGCTCGACCGAGTCCCCCAAGGTGTTTTTT
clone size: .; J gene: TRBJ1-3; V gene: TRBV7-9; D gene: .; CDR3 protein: CASSAGGYSGNTIYF; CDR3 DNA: TGTGCCAGCAGCGCCGGGGGATACTCTGGAAACACCATATATTTT
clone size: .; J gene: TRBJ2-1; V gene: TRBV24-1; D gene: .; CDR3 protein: CATSGPGQISYNEQFF; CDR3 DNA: TGTGCCACCAGTGGGCCGGGACAAATCTCCTACAATGAGCAGTTCTTC
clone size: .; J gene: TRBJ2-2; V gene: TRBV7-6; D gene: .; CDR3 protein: CASSLVGELFF; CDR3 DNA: TGTGCCAGCAGCTTAGTAGGGGAGCTGTTTTTT
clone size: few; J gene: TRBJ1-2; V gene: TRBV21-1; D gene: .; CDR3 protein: CASSNTYGYTF; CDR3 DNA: TGTGCCAGCAGCAATACCTATGGCTACACCTTC
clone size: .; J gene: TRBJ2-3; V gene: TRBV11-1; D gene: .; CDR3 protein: CASSLAGSDTQYF; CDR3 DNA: TGTGCCAGCAGCTTAGCAGGATCAGATACGCAGTATTTT
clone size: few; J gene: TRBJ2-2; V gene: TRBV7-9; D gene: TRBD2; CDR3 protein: CASSPLRLAGTTGELFF; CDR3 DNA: TGTGCCAGCAGCCCGCTTCGTCTAGCGGGGACCACCGGGGAGCTGTTTTTT
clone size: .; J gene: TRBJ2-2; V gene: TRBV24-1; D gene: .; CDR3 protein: CATSDPTTPAGELFF; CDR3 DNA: TGTGCCACCAGTGACCCGACTACGCCGGCCGGGGAGCTGTTTTTT
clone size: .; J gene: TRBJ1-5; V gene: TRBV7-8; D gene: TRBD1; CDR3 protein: CASSSERTGRNQPQHF; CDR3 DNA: TGTGCCAGCAGCTCCGAACGGACAGGGCGAAATCAGCCCCAGCATTTT
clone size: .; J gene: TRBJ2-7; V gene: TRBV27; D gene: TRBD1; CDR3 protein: CASRITGQNYEQYF; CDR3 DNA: TGTGCCAGCCGCATAACGGGACAGAACTACGAGCAGTACTTC
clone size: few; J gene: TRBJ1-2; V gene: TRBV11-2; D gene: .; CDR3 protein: CASSLGQLDGYTF; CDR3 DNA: TGTGCCAGCAGCTTAGGGCAGCTTGATGGCTACACCTTC
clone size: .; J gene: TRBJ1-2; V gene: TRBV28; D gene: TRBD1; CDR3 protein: CASSPPGQGGGYTF; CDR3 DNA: TGTGCCAGCAGTCCCCCCGGACAGGGGGGGGGCTACACCTTC
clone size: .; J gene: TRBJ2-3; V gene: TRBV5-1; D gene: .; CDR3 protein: CASSFGTDTQYF; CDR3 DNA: TGCGCCAGCAGCTTCGGAACAGATACGCAGTATTTT
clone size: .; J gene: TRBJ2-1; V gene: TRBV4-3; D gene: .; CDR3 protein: CASSDGRGANEQFF; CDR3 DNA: TGCGCCAGCAGCGACGGACGGGGGGCCAATGAGCAGTTCTTC
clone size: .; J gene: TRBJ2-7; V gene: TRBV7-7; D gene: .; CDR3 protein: CASSLTPSYEQYF; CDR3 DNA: TGTGCTAGCAGCTTAACCCCGTCCTACGAGCAGTACTTC
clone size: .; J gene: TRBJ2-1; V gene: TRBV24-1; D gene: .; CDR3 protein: CATSDMTGTVNNEQFF; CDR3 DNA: TGTGCCACCAGTGATATGACCGGGACTGTGAACAATGAGCAGTTCTTC
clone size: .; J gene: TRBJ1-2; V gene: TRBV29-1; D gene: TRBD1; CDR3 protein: CSVTGGSYGYTF; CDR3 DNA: TGCAGCGTGACAGGGGGCAGCTATGGCTACACCTTC
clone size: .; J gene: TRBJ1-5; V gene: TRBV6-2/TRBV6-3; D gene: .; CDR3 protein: CASSRRSDWSNQPQHF; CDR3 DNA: TGTGCCAGCAGCCGCAGGTCGGACTGGTCCAATCAGCCCCAGCATTTT